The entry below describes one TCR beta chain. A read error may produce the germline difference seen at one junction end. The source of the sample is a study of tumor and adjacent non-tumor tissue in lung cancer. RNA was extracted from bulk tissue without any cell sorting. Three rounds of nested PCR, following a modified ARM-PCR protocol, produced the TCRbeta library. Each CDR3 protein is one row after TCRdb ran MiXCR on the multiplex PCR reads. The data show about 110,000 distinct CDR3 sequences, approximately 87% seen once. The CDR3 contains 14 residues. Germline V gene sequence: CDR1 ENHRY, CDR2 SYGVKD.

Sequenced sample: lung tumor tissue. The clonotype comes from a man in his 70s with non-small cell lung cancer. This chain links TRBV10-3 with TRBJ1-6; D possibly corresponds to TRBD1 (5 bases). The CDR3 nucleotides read TGTGTCATCAATAGAGAGGGACCTAATTCACCCCTCCACTTT. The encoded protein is CVINREGPNSPLHF.